The TCR beta chain under discussion was sequenced for a study of T cell repertoires in cytomegalovirus infection. About the research overall: CMV infection and matching HLA type were both indicated by public TCR beta signatures.

Study-wide points: There were carriers of CMV plus the relevant HLA, and cumulative public TCR beta family frequency identified them. What dominated the ex vivo response were HLA-C-restricted CMV-specific TCR beta clonotypes.

The ends were cut back, 5 bases at V and 6 bases at J, with 14 bases in the middle. This CDR3 is 14 amino acids long. TCRdb itself ran the reads through MiXCR, one entry per CDR3 protein. The sample lists approximately 300,000 distinct CDR3 sequences, just under 25% occurring once. A remark on this clonotype: Its antigen is unknown.

The receptor comes from a human donor in good health (CMV status not recorded). Some clones in this sample may be carry-over from other donors' samples. This specimen consisted of cultured PBMCs, obtained from culture after CMV antigen stimulation. The chain links TRBV12-3 or TRBV12-4 to TRBJ2-1, with TRBD2 as a possible D gene (6 bases). The CDR3 region is CASSGRLDPNEQFF. CDR3 DNA sequence: TGTGCCAGCAGTGGACGACTAGATCCCAATGAGCAGTTCTTC.